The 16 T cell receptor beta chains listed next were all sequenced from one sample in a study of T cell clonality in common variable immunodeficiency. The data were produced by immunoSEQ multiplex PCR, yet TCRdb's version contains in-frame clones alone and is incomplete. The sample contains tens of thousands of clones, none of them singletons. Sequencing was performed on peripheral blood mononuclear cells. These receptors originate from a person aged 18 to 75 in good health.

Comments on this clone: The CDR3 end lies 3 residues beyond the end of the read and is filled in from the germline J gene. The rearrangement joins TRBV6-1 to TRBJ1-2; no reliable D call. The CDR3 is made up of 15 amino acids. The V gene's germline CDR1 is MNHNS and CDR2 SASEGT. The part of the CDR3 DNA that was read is TGTGCCAGCAGTGAAGCGGCGGGCTCCTACAATGAC. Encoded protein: CASSEAAGSYND. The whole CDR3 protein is CASSEAAGSYNDYTF.

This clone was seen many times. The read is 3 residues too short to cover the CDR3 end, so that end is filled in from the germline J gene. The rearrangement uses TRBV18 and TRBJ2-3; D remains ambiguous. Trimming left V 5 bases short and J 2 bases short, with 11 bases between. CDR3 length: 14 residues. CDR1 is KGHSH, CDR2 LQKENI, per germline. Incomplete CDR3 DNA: TGTGCCAGCTCATCAACCAGAGACACAGATACG. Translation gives CASSSTRDTDT. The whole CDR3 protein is CASSSTRDTDTQYF.

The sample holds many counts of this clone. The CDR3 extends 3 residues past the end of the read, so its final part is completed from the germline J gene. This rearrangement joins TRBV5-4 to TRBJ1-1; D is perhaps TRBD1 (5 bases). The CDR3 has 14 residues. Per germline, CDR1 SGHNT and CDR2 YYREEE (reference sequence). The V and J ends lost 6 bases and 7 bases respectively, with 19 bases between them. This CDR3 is CASNPRGAGLEAFF. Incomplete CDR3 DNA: TGTGCCAGCAACCCAAGGGGCGCCGGGCTTGAA.

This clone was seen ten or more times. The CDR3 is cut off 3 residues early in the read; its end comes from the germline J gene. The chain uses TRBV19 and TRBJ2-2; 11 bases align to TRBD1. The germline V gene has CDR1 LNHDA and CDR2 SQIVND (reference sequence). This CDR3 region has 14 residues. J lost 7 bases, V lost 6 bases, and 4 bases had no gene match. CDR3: CASRWDRGIGELFF. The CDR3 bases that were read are TGTGCCAGTAGATGGGACAGGGGGATCGGGGAG.

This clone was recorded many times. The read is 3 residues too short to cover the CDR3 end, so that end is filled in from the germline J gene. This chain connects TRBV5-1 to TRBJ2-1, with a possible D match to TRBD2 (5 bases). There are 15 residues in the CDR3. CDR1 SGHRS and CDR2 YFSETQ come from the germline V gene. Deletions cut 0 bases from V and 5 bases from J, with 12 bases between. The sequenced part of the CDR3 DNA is TGCGCCAGCAGCTTGGGAGGCGGGTTAAACAATGAG. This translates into CASSLGGGLNNE. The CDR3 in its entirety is CASSLGGGLNNEQFF.

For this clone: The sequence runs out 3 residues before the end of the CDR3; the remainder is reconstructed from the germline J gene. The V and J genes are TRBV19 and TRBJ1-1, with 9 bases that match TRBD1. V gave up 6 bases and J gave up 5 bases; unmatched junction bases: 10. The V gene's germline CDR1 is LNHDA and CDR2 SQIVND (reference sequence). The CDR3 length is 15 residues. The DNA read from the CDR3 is TGTGCCAGTAGGGGACAGGGTCCGATGGGAACTGAA. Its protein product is CASRGQGPMGTE. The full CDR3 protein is CASRGQGPMGTEAFF.

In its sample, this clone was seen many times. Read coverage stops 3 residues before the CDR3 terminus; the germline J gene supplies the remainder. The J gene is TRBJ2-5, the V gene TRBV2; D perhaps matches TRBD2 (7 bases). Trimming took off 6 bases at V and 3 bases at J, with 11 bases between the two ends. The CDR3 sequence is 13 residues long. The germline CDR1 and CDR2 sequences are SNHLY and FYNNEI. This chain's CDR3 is CASRGGEEETQYF. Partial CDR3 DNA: TGTGCCAGCAGAGGGGGGGAAGAAGAGACC.

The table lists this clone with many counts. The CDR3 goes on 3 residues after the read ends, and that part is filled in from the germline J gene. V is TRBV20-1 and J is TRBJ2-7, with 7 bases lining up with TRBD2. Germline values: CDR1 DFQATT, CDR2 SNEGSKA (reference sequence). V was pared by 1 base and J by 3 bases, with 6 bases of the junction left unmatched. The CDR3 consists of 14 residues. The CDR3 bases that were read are TGCAGTGCTAGAGTAATCGGGGGGAGCTACGAG. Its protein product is CSARVIGGSYE. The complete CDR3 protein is CSARVIGGSYEQYF.

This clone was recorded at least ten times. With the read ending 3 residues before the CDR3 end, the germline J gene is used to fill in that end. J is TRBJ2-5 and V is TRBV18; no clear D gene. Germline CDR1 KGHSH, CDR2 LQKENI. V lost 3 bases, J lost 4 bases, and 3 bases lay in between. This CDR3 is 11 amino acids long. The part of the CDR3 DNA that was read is TGTGCCAGCTCACCGGCAGAGACC. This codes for CASSPAET. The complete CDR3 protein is CASSPAETQYF.

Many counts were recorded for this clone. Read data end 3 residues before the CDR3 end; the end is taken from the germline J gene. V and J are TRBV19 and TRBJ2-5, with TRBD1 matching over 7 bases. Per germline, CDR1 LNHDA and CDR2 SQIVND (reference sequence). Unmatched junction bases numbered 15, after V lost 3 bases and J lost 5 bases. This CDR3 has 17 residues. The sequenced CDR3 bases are TGTGCCAGTAGTATGAATCTGGGCAGGGGGAAGTCGGAGACC. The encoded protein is CASSMNLGRGKSET. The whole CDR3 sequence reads CASSMNLGRGKSETQYF.

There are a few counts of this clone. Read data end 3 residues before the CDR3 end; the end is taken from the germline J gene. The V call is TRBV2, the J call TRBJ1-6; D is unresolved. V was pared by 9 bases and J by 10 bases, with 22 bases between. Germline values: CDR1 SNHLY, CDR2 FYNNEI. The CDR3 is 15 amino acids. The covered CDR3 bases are TGTGCCAGTGGCGGGCAGGCGTCGGGAGGCTCACCC. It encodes CASGGQASGGSP. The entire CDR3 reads CASGGQASGGSPLHF.

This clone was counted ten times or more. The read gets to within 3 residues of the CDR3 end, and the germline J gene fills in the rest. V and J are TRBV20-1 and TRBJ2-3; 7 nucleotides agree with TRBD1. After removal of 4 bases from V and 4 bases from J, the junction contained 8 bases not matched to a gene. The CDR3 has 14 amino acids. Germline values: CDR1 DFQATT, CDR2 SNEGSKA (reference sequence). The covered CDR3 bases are TGCAGTGCTACCCGACAGGGTCGGGCAGATACG. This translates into CSATRQGRADT. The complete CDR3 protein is CSATRQGRADTQYF.

CDR3 amino acids: CASSLERLARDEQFF. CDR3 DNA, as far as it was read: TGTGCCAGCAGCTTAGAGAGGCTAGCAAGGGATGAG. The chain couples TRBV11-2 to TRBJ2-1; D might be TRBD2 (5 bases). Read coverage stops 3 residues before the CDR3 terminus; the germline J gene supplies the remainder. V lost 0 bases and J lost 8, with 14 bases in between. There are 15 residues in the CDR3. CDR1 is SGHAT, CDR2 FQNNGV, per germline.

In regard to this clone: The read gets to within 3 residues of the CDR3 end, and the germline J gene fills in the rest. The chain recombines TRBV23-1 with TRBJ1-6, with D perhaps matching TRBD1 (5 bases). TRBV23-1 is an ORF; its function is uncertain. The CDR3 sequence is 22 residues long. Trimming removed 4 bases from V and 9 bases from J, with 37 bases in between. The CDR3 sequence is CASSLVLPGTQEGGGIGSPLHF. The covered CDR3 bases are TGCGCCAGCAGTCTCGTCTTGCCCGGGACCCAAGAAGGTGGGGGGATAGGTTCACCC.

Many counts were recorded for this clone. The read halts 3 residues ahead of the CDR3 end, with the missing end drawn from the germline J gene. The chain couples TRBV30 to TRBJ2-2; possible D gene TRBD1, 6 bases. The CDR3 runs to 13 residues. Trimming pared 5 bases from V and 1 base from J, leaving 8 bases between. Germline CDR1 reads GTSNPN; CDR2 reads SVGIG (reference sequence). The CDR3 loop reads CAWGGVNTGELFF. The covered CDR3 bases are TGTGCCTGGGGGGGCGTGAACACCGGGGAG.

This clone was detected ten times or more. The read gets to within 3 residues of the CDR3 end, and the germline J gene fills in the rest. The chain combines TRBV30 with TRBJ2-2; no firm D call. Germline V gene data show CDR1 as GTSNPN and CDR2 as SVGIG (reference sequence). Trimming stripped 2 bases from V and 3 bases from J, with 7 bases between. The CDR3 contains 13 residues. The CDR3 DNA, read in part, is TGTGCCTGGAGTCCCCAATACACCGGGGAG. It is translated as CAWSPQYTGE. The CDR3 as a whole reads CAWSPQYTGELFF.